The T cell receptor beta chain described here comes from a study of blood T cells in healthy people across ages. General observations from the study: Shifts in expanded clonotypes may have been confounded by donor CMV status, which was unknown.

Combining a sample-barcoded 5' primer with a J-beta primer mix, a second PCR ran for about 6 to 12 cycles. TCRdb re-called the 5' RACE reads through MiXCR, storing one row per CDR3 protein. The sample includes under 750,000 distinct CDR3 sequences, roughly 48% seen only once; the top ten take around 25%. This clonotype appeared many times. The antigen is not known. Each of the donors had about 9.9 milliliters of peripheral blood drawn into EDTA-treated Vacutainer tubes. Extracted total RNA amounted to at least 5.5 micrograms for each sample. This receptor was obtained from a man aged 80 or over in good health. The source material was blood.

The CDR3 loop is CASSYSIRPGVNTEAFF. The CDR3 DNA follows: TGTGCCAGCAGTTACTCGATTCGACCGGGGGTGAACACTGAAGCTTTCTTT. This rearrangement joins TRBV6-5 to TRBJ1-1, with D perhaps matching TRBD1 (5 bases). This CDR3 comprises 17 residues. V dropped 0 bases and J dropped 0 bases, with 14 bases sitting between them. CDR1 and CDR2 (germline): MNHEY, SVGAGI.